These T cell receptor beta chains were read from a single sample in a study of T cell changes during pregnancy in multiple sclerosis. Produced via immunoSEQ multiplex PCR; TCRdb's table is partial and in-frame only. Counted here are around 100,000 clones, about 90% occurring once; the ten biggest clones make up 1.5%. The sequencing here drew on peripheral blood, taken in the third trimester of pregnancy. The receptors originated from a female donor with multiple sclerosis, enrolled in a pregnancy study. The CDR3 runs from the conserved cysteine through the conserved F or W. A D gene is named only where the DNA matches it firmly. Rows give clone size only sometimes, using once, few, many, or a class for an expanded clone.

clone_size: once; v_call: TRBV11-1; j_call: TRBJ2-6; d_call: .; cdr3_nt: TGTGCCAGCAGCTTAAGGCTGTCAGGGGTCGGGGCCAACGTCCTGACTTTC; cdr3_aa: CASSLRLSGVGANVLTF
clone_size: .; v_call: TRBV11-2; j_call: TRBJ2-5; d_call: .; cdr3_nt: TGTGCCAGCAGCCCCGTCGGGGAGACCCAGTACTTC; cdr3_aa: CASSPVGETQYF
clone_size: .; v_call: TRBV6-6; j_call: TRBJ1-1; d_call: .; cdr3_nt: TGTGCCAGCAGCCTCTTAGCGAACACTGAAGCTTTCTTT; cdr3_aa: CASSLLANTEAFF
clone_size: .; v_call: TRBV5-5; j_call: TRBJ1-5; d_call: TRBD1; cdr3_nt: TGTGCCAGCAGCCATCGGGGACAGGCCCAGCATTTT; cdr3_aa: CASSHRGQAQHF
clone_size: once; v_call: TRBV30; j_call: TRBJ1-6; d_call: .; cdr3_nt: TGTGCCTGGAAATATTCGTCACGCGATTCACCCCTCCACTTT; cdr3_aa: CAWKYSSRDSPLHF
clone_size: .; v_call: TRBV5-1; j_call: TRBJ1-2; d_call: TRBD1; cdr3_nt: TGCGCCAGCCGGACAGGGTCCAACTATGGCTACACCTTC; cdr3_aa: CASRTGSNYGYTF
clone_size: .; v_call: TRBV9; j_call: TRBJ1-1; d_call: .; cdr3_nt: TGTGCCAGCAGCCCGCGGACTCCGGGACAGAACACTGAAGCTTTCTTT; cdr3_aa: CASSPRTPGQNTEAFF
clone_size: .; v_call: TRBV5-1; j_call: TRBJ2-5; d_call: .; cdr3_nt: TGCGCCAGCAGGGTTCAGTCAAAAGAGACCCAGTACTTC; cdr3_aa: CASRVQSKETQYF
clone_size: .; v_call: TRBV5-1; j_call: TRBJ2-3; d_call: TRBD2; cdr3_nt: TGCGCCAGCAGGCCAGCGGGGATAAGCACAGATACGCAGTATTTT; cdr3_aa: CASRPAGISTDTQYF
clone_size: once; v_call: TRBV2; j_call: TRBJ1-5; d_call: .; cdr3_nt: TGTGCCAGCAGTGAAGCGCGAAGGGCCGGGGGTGCCCAGCATTTT; cdr3_aa: CASSEARRAGGAQHF
clone_size: .; v_call: TRBV6-1; j_call: TRBJ2-2; d_call: TRBD2; cdr3_nt: TGTGCCAGCAGTGATAAGGGAGGGGTCTCCGGGGAGCTGTTTTTT; cdr3_aa: CASSDKGGVSGELFF
clone_size: .; v_call: TRBV5-1; j_call: TRBJ2-2; d_call: .; cdr3_nt: TGCGCCAGCAGCACAAGGGGGTCTTACACCGGGGAGCTGTTTTTT; cdr3_aa: CASSTRGSYTGELFF
clone_size: .; v_call: TRBV11-2; j_call: TRBJ1-4; d_call: TRBD1; cdr3_nt: TGTGCCAGCAGCTCAGAACCCGACAGGGGGGAAAAACTGTTTTTT; cdr3_aa: CASSSEPDRGEKLFF
clone_size: .; v_call: TRBV28; j_call: TRBJ1-5; d_call: .; cdr3_nt: TGTGCCAGCAGTCCCCCTGGGGGAGGCGGTCAGCCCCAGCATTTT; cdr3_aa: CASSPPGGGGQPQHF
clone_size: .; v_call: TRBV11-2; j_call: TRBJ2-2; d_call: .; cdr3_nt: TGTGCCAGCAGCTGGGACTCACTCGGGGGCGGGGAGCTGTTTTTT; cdr3_aa: CASSWDSLGGGELFF
clone_size: .; v_call: TRBV7-9; j_call: TRBJ2-3; d_call: .; cdr3_nt: TGTGCCAGCAGGCGCCTAGCGTCGCCTGGGGGAGATACGCAGTATTTT; cdr3_aa: CASRRLASPGGDTQYF
clone_size: .; v_call: TRBV2; j_call: TRBJ2-7; d_call: TRBD1; cdr3_nt: TGTGCCAGCCGTTACCGGGACAGCTCCTACGAGCAGTACTTC; cdr3_aa: CASRYRDSSYEQYF
clone_size: .; v_call: TRBV7-9; j_call: TRBJ2-2; d_call: .; cdr3_nt: TGTGCCAGCAGCTCCAGGGGCCGCATTCGGACCGGGGAGCTGTTTTTT; cdr3_aa: CASSSRGRIRTGELFF